The 30 T cell receptor beta chains presented below share a single source sample, sequenced in a study of T cells in localized non-small cell lung cancer. Sequencing used immunoSEQ multiplex PCR; TCRdb keeps in-frame clones, though not all of them. The sample gives 30,000 to 40,000 clones, over 75% of which show up once; 15% to 20% is in the top ten. The sample in question was peripheral blood, obtained before any cancer treatment. These receptors were taken from an older male donor with stage III squamous cell lung carcinoma.

This chain links TRBV6-1 with TRBJ1-2; 9 bases are a match to TRBD1. The V and J ends lost 3 bases and 6 bases, in that order; junction bases with no gene match: 5. There are 14 residues in the CDR3. Germline lookup yields CDR1 MNHNS and CDR2 SASEGT. The CDR3 sequence: CASSEGQGKDGYTF. The CDR3 DNA follows: TGTGCCAGCAGTGAGGGACAGGGAAAGGATGGCTACACCTTC.

The V and J genes are TRBV18 and TRBJ2-7; perhaps TRBD1 as D (5 bases). The germline CDR1 and CDR2 sequences are KGHSH and LQKENI. This CDR3 has 15 amino acids. Trimming removed 5 bases from V and 0 bases from J, with 14 bases in between. The CDR3 nucleotides are TGTGCCAGCTCAACTCGACAGTGGAGCTCCTACGAGCAGTACTTC. This translates into CASSTRQWSSYEQYF.

The rearrangement joins TRBV12-5 to TRBJ2-7; 16 nucleotides match TRBD2. CDR1 and CDR2 (germline): LGHNT, FRNRAP. The trim removed 5 bases at V and 1 base at J, leaving 17 bases unmatched. The CDR3 consists of 21 residues. CDR3 loop: CASGPTPVGVGLAGGSYEQYF. CDR3 coding DNA: TGTGCTAGTGGTCCCACTCCGGTGGGGGTGGGACTAGCGGGAGGGTCCTACGAGCAGTACTTC.

This clone appeared a single time. The chain uses TRBV6-1 and TRBJ1-1, with unresolved D. This CDR3 contains 13 residues. The V and J ends lost 7 bases and 2 bases respectively, with 11 bases between them. Germline lookup yields CDR1 MNHNS and CDR2 SASEGT. The CDR3 sequence is CASNRKINTEAFF. The CDR3 DNA reads TGTGCCAGCAACCGGAAGATTAACACTGAAGCTTTCTTT.

J is TRBJ2-3 and V is TRBV5-1; maybe TRBD1 (6 bases). The germline gives CDR1 SGHRS, CDR2 YFSETQ. The CDR3 totals 12 residues. Trimming removed 4 bases at V and 5 bases at J, with 8 bases between. The CDR3 loop reads CASSVQGDTQYF. In nucleotides, the CDR3 is TGCGCCAGCAGCGTACAGGGAGATACGCAGTATTTT.

The J gene is TRBJ1-1, the V gene TRBV5-6; D is unresolved. This CDR3 is built from 15 residues. Germline assignment: CDR1 SGHDT and CDR2 YYEEEE. Trimming stripped 0 bases from V and 4 bases from J, with 13 bases between. CDR3 region: CASSLALDLRTEAFF. The CDR3 region has the DNA TGTGCCAGCAGCTTGGCATTGGATCTACGCACTGAAGCTTTCTTT.

The rearrangement joins TRBV11-2 to TRBJ1-1; possible D gene TRBD1, 6 bases. Germline lookup yields CDR1 SGHAT and CDR2 FQNNGV. CDR3 length: 15 residues. V was cut by 6 bases and J by 4 bases, with 18 bases left in between. In DNA, the CDR3 is TGTGCCAGCAGACAACTCAGGGGTTCGGGCACTGAAGCTTTCTTT. This codes for CASRQLRGSGTEAFF.

This rearrangement joins TRBV2 to TRBJ1-1; D not certain. Trimming removed 4 bases from V and 1 base from J, with 13 bases in between. In germline, CDR1 is SNHLY, CDR2 FYNNEI. This CDR3 comprises 15 residues. The CDR3 DNA sequence: TGTGCCAGCAGTGGCAGAAAGAAGGGGAACACTGAAGCTTTCTTT. It yields the protein CASSGRKKGNTEAFF.

The chain carries TRBV9 and TRBJ2-7; possible D gene TRBD2, 6 bases. Germline V CDR1 and CDR2: SGDLS, YYNGEE. The V and J ends lost 0 bases and 0 bases respectively, with 7 bases between them. The CDR3 runs 14 residues. The CDR3: CASSVGDFSYEQYF. CDR3 in DNA: TGTGCCAGCAGCGTAGGGGACTTCTCCTACGAGCAGTACTTC. Supplemented by reference TRBV9 and TRBJ2-7, the full variable domain reads DSGVTQTPKHLITATGQRVTLRCSPRSGDLSVYWYQQSLDQGLQFLIQYYNGEERAKGNILERFSAQQFPDLHSELNLSSLELGDSALYFCASSVGDFSYEQYFGPGTRLTVT.

This chain connects TRBV6-1 to TRBJ2-7; tentatively, D is TRBD1 (6 bases). Trimming removed 2 bases at V and 0 bases at J, with 11 bases between. The CDR3 spans 15 residues. Germline V gene data show CDR1 as MNHNS and CDR2 as SASEGT. This CDR3 is CASSERGTASYEQYF. For the CDR3, the DNA is TGTGCCAGCAGTGAAAGGGGGACGGCCTCCTACGAGCAGTACTTC.

The chain joins TRBV29-1 to TRBJ1-1, with 7 nucleotides matching TRBD1. This CDR3 comprises 15 residues. V lost 0 bases, J lost 1 base, and 5 bases stayed unmatched. Germline V gives CDR1 SQVTM, CDR2 ANQGSEA. CDR3 DNA sequence: TGCAGCGTTGAAGAAGGGGGCCCACAGAACACTGAAGCTTTCTTT. It yields the protein CSVEEGGPQNTEAFF.

The genes are TRBV5-4 and TRBJ2-7; 7 bases are shared with TRBD1. The V and J ends lost 1 base and 7 bases, in that order; junction bases with no gene match: 8. CDR3 length: 14 amino acids. The germline gives CDR1 SGHNT, CDR2 YYREEE (reference sequence). CDR3 loop: CASSLFEGAREQYF. CDR3 in DNA: TGTGCCAGCAGCTTGTTCGAGGGGGCTCGGGAGCAGTACTTC.

The rearrangement uses TRBV2 and TRBJ2-4; D not certain. Deletions cut 3 bases from V and 2 bases from J, with 8 bases between. CDR3 size: 14 residues. Germline V gene data show CDR1 as SNHLY and CDR2 as FYNNEI. The CDR3 DNA is TGTGCCAGCAGTGATTGGGTAACCAAAAACATTCAGTACTTC. Protein sequence: CASSDWVTKNIQYF.

In its sample, this clone was seen a few times. The chain is built from TRBV7-6 and TRBJ1-1; 10 nucleotides align to TRBD1. From germline, CDR1 is SGHVS and CDR2 FNYEAQ. V trimming: 2 bases; J trimming: 3 bases; junction bases outside the gene matches: 3. The CDR3 totals 15 residues. The CDR3 spells CASSLIDRGHTEAFF. The CDR3 region has the DNA TGTGCCAGCAGCTTAATTGACAGGGGGCACACTGAAGCTTTCTTT.

The chain couples TRBV10-1 to TRBJ1-1, with 11 bases lining up with TRBD1. With 3 bases clipped from V and 6 bases from J, the junction kept 6 bases outside the gene matches. The CDR3 length is 15 residues. Per germline, CDR1 WNHNN and CDR2 SYGVQD (reference sequence). The CDR3 sequence is CASSDQLGQGAEAFF. Written as DNA, the CDR3 is TGCGCCAGCAGTGACCAATTGGGACAGGGGGCTGAAGCTTTCTTT.

The chain has TRBV11-3 and TRBJ2-7, with 10 bases identical to TRBD2. V gave up 5 bases and J gave up 4 bases; unmatched junction bases: 5. Per germline, CDR1 SGHNT and CDR2 YENEEA. The CDR3 length is 14 residues. The DNA of the CDR3 is TGTGCCAGCAGCATTAGCGGGGGGTCTTACGAGCAGTACTTC. Protein sequence: CASSISGGSYEQYF.

The chain couples TRBV29-1 to TRBJ2-1; D unresolved. V dropped 4 bases and J dropped 7 bases, with 17 bases sitting between them. The CDR3 spans 14 residues. CDR1 is SQVTM and CDR2 is ANQGSEA in the germline V gene. CDR3: CSVAFLTGGNEQFF. DNA of the CDR3: TGCAGCGTTGCCTTTCTTACGGGCGGTAATGAGCAGTTCTTC.

This chain joins TRBV19 and TRBJ2-5; possibly TRBD2 for D (6 bases). V was clipped by 5 bases and J by 3 bases, with 16 bases between them. The CDR3 covers 15 residues. The germline V gene has CDR1 LNHDA and CDR2 SQIVND (reference sequence). CDR3 amino acids: CASSPVAAAEETQYF. As DNA, the CDR3 is TGTGCCAGTAGTCCTGTAGCGGCAGCAGAAGAGACCCAGTACTTC.

A few counts support this clone. The chain uses TRBV19 and TRBJ1-1, with D possibly TRBD1 on 6 matching bases. The CDR3 runs 15 residues. V was trimmed by 3 bases and J by 1 base, leaving 12 bases between them. Germline V gives CDR1 LNHDA, CDR2 SQIVND (reference sequence). As DNA, the CDR3 is TGTGCCAGTAGTATGCATCGAGGGGGGAACACTGAAGCTTTCTTT. This encodes CASSMHRGGNTEAFF.

The J gene is TRBJ2-1, the V gene TRBV5-8; 7 nucleotides align to TRBD2. Trimming cost V 1 base and J 12 bases; bases outside gene matches: 10. Germline lookup yields CDR1 SGHTS and CDR2 YDEGEE. The CDR3 loop spans 14 amino acids. The CDR3 here is CASSLRAGRSPQFF. The DNA of the CDR3 is TGTGCCAGCAGCTTGAGAGCGGGGAGGTCCCCGCAGTTCTTC.

The CDR3 coding sequence is TGTGCCAGCAGCTCTCAATTACAGGGAGGGCCCTACGAGCAGTACTTC. It translates to CASSSQLQGGPYEQYF. The rearrangement links TRBV11-2 to TRBJ2-7, with a possible D match to TRBD2 (7 bases). With 4 bases removed from V and 2 bases from J, the gap between germline ends came to 18 bases. CDR3 size: 16 residues. Germline lookup yields CDR1 SGHAT and CDR2 FQNNGV. Drawing the rest from reference TRBV11-2 and TRBJ2-7, the complete variable domain is EAGVAQSPRYKIIEKRQSVAFWCNPISGHATLYWYQQILGQGPKLLIQFQNNGVVDDSQLPKDRFSAERLKGVDSTLKIQPAKLEDSAVYLCASSSQLQGGPYEQYFGPGTRLTVT.

Judged by abundance, this clone is medium-sized. The genes are TRBV13 and TRBJ2-7; D remains unclear. The CDR3 runs to 13 residues. From germline, CDR1 is PRHDT and CDR2 FYEKMQ (reference sequence). V was trimmed by 4 bases and J by 2 bases, leaving 9 bases between them. The CDR3 DNA reads as TGTGCCAGCAGCTCTTCTACTACCTACGAGCAGTACTTC. It codes for CASSSSTTYEQYF.

This clone was seen a handful of times. The chain combines TRBV19 with TRBJ2-2; TRBD2 matches at 7 bases. This CDR3 spans 15 amino acids. The germline V gene encodes CDR1 LNHDA and CDR2 SQIVND (reference sequence). V shed 4 bases, J shed 4 bases, and the junction held 6 bases outside the gene matches. CDR3 loop: CASSTRLAITGELFF. CDR3 in DNA: TGTGCCAGTAGTACCCGACTAGCTATCACCGGGGAGCTGTTTTTT.

This clone has a single count. The chain couples TRBV10-3 to TRBJ2-1; 8 nucleotides line up with TRBD2. The CDR3 consists of 15 residues. J lost 3 bases, V lost 4 bases, and 5 bases had no gene match. CDR1 and CDR2 (germline): ENHRY, SYGVKD. CDR3 coding DNA: TGTGCCATCAGTGCCTCAGCGGGGGACTACAATGAGCAGTTCTTC. The encoded protein is CAISASAGDYNEQFF.

The rearrangement uses TRBV29-1 and TRBJ2-7; TRBD1 is a possible D gene (7 bases). CDR1 and CDR2 from the germline V gene are SQVTM and ANQGSEA. The V gene lost 6 bases and the J gene lost 5 bases, with 17 bases spanning the gap. CDR3 length: 13 amino acids. The CDR3 loop is CSVAGQLGDEQYF. The CDR3 region has the DNA TGCAGCGTGGCGGGACAGTTAGGAGACGAGCAGTACTTC.

This clone was recorded once. This chain joins TRBV18 and TRBJ2-2, with D perhaps given as TRBD1 or TRBD2 (5 bases each). This CDR3 contains 17 residues. Trimming pared 3 bases from V and 2 bases from J, leaving 16 bases between. Per germline, CDR1 KGHSH and CDR2 LQKENI. This CDR3 is CASSPTGAGANTGELFF. CDR3 in DNA: TGTGCCAGCTCACCGACCGGGGCCGGAGCCAACACCGGGGAGCTGTTTTTT.

The chain links TRBV6-1 to TRBJ1-3, with 8 bases identical to TRBD1. V gave up 6 bases and J gave up 4 bases; unmatched junction bases: 5. The CDR3 loop spans 14 amino acids. In germline, CDR1 is MNHNS, CDR2 SASEGT. CDR3 nucleotide sequence: TGTGCCAGCAGCCAGGGGGCGATCGGAAACACCATATATTTT. Translation gives CASSQGAIGNTIYF.

CDR3 sequence (DNA): TGTGCCAGTAGTATACTAGCGGGCCCAACTAGCACAGATACGCAGTATTTT. Its protein product is CASSILAGPTSTDTQYF. V gene TRBV19 combines with J gene TRBJ2-3; 8 positions match TRBD2. The junction had 7 bases not matched to a gene; V was cut back by 2 bases and J by 0 bases. This CDR3 has 17 residues. The germline V gene has CDR1 LNHDA and CDR2 SQIVND (reference sequence).

J is TRBJ1-4 and V is TRBV7-6, with TRBD1 matching 7 bases. Germline trimming cut 5 bases from V and 3 bases from J; bases unmatched to any gene: 12. CDR3 length: 17 amino acids. Germline CDR1 reads SGHVS; CDR2 reads FNYEAQ. The CDR3 sequence: CASSPGGPGTANEKLFF. As DNA, the CDR3 is TGTGCCAGCAGCCCGGGGGGTCCCGGGACAGCTAATGAAAAACTGTTTTTT.

This chain connects TRBV9 to TRBJ2-7, with D perhaps TRBD2 (5 bases). Per the germline V gene, CDR1 is SGDLS and CDR2 is YYNGEE. CDR3 length equals 14 residues. The V end was cut by 0 bases, the J end by 2 bases, with 9 bases between. The CDR3 spells CASSVDSTTYEQYF. CDR3 in DNA: TGTGCCAGCAGCGTAGATTCGACTACCTACGAGCAGTACTTC.